This passage covers 17 T cell receptor beta chains from one sample sequenced in a study of cytomegalovirus exposure and HLA in healthy donors. 13 Jbeta primers and 60 Vbeta primers were used for the PCR. TCRdb's copy holds only in-frame clones and misses some; the assay was immunoSEQ multiplex PCR. The sample lists 170,000 or so clones, 75% to 90% occurring once. Sequenced: PBMCs. Receptor source: a male donor in good health and CMV-seropositive.

The chain employs TRBV6-1 and TRBJ2-7, with D unresolved. The CDR3 sequence is 8 residues long. Trimming took 10 bases from V and 6 from J, leaving 4 bases between them. Germline CDR1 reads MNHNS; CDR2 reads SASEGT. CDR3 sequence reads: CATREQYF. DNA of the CDR3: TGTGCCACGCGCGAGCAGTACTTC.

As to this clone: One junction end disagrees with the germline gene, perhaps due to a read error. V usage is TRBV7-9 and J usage is TRBJ2-7; a weak D match, TRBD2 (6 bases). Looked up from germline, CDR1 is SEHNR and CDR2 is FQNEAQ (reference sequence). The CDR3 length is 12 residues. The CDR3 protein is CSSSLAAPEQYF. The CDR3 nucleotides read TGTTCCAGCAGCTTAGCGGCCCCAGAGCAGTACTTC.

The chain is built from TRBV15 and TRBJ2-2; TRBD1 agrees at 7 bases. CDR3 length: 18 amino acids. Losses at the gene ends were 3 bases for V and 2 bases for J; bases not matched to a gene: 12. The germline gives CDR1 LNHNV, CDR2 YYDKDF (reference sequence). This CDR3 reads CATSRNYPGTANTGELFF. CDR3 coding DNA: TGTGCCACCAGCAGGAACTACCCCGGGACAGCAAACACCGGGGAGCTGTTTTTT.

CDR3 nucleotides: TGCGCCAGCAGCTTGGGGGGACTAGCGGGACCTTATACCGGGGAGCTGTTTTTT. Translation: CASSLGGLAGPYTGELFF. The chain is built from TRBV5-1 and TRBJ2-2; 13 bases align to TRBD2. CDR3 length: 18 residues. Per germline, CDR1 SGHRS and CDR2 YFSETQ. Trimming at V came to 0 bases and at J to 5 bases, leaving 7 bases not matched to a gene.

This chain joins TRBV7-9 and TRBJ1-1, with 7 bases that match TRBD1. The CDR3 sequence is 15 residues long. Looked up from germline, CDR1 is SEHNR and CDR2 is FQNEAQ (reference sequence). Unmatched junction bases numbered 10, after V lost 5 bases and J lost 4 bases. CDR3 coding DNA: TGTGCCAGCAGCCCCTCAACGACAGGGCGCACTGAAGCTTTCTTT. The encoded protein is CASSPSTTGRTEAFF.

The chain employs TRBV11-2 and TRBJ2-3; TRBD2 matches at 11 bases. This CDR3 comprises 16 residues. Trimming removed 4 bases from V and 0 bases from J; junction bases left unmatched: 3. Germline V gene lookup returns CDR1 SGHAT and CDR2 FQNNGV. The CDR3 DNA reads as TGTGCCAGCAGCTCGGGACTAGCGGCTAGCACAGATACGCAGTATTTT. It encodes CASSSGLAASTDTQYF.

V usage is TRBV6-1 and J usage is TRBJ2-7, with D possibly TRBD1 on 5 matching bases. In germline, CDR1 is MNHNS, CDR2 SASEGT. Trimming left V 8 bases short and J 2 bases short, with 16 bases between. The CDR3 runs to 14 residues. CDR3 in amino acids: CASQGTFQAYEQYF. CDR3 nucleotide sequence: TGTGCCAGCCAGGGCACATTTCAAGCCTACGAGCAGTACTTC.

The V call is TRBV19, the J call TRBJ1-3, with a tentative D call TRBD1 (6 bases). V dropped 5 bases and J dropped 2 bases, with 16 bases sitting between them. The germline V gene has CDR1 LNHDA and CDR2 SQIVND (reference sequence). This CDR3 has 16 residues. The CDR3 nucleotides are TGTGCCAGTAGTTCACCACAGGGAACACCTGGAAACACCATATATTTT. Translation: CASSSPQGTPGNTIYF.

The CDR3 DNA reads TGTGCCAGTAGTATAGTGAGGGACAGGAAAGAGACCCAGTACTTC. It translates to CASSIVRDRKETQYF. The chain has TRBV19 and TRBJ2-5; 8 positions agree with TRBD1. There are 15 residues in the CDR3. The ends lost 1 base at V and 3 bases at J; junction bases unmatched: 4. CDR1 is LNHDA, CDR2 SQIVND, per germline (reference sequence).

V usage is TRBV6-5 and J usage is TRBJ2-5; D unresolved. The DNA end favors TRBJ2-7, so the J call may be wrong. Looked up from germline, CDR1 is MNHEY and CDR2 is SVGAGI. CDR3 size: 11 residues. CDR3 coding DNA: TGTGCCAGCAGTTATGCCTACGAGCAGTACTTC. The encoded protein is CASSYAYEQYF.

This clone came up a few times. The genes are TRBV27 and TRBJ1-2; no clear D. The CDR3 loop spans 14 amino acids. V lost 0 bases and J 2 bases, leaving 7 bases between the germline ends. The germline gives CDR1 MNHEY, CDR2 SMNVEV (reference sequence). CDR3 nucleotides: TGTGCCAGCAGTTTATCGACGGGGAACTATGGCTACACCTTC. This codes for CASSLSTGNYGYTF.

This clone appeared once. This chain connects TRBV9 to TRBJ2-1, with a weak D call TRBD2 (6 bases). Germline V gene sequence: CDR1 SGDLS, CDR2 YYNGEE. V lost 1 base to trimming and J lost 6 bases, with 14 bases between them. The length of the CDR3 is 15 residues. The CDR3 reads CASSVTTGVSNEQFF. The CDR3 DNA sequence: TGTGCCAGCAGCGTAACTACGGGAGTTAGCAATGAGCAGTTCTTC.

The V call is TRBV10-3, the J call TRBJ2-5, with D tentatively TRBD2 (6 bases). The J call is doubtful: the DNA matches TRBJ2-7 better. This CDR3 comprises 14 residues. Germline V gene lookup returns CDR1 ENHRY and CDR2 SYGVKD. The CDR3 loop reads CAISGRDNAYEQYF. DNA for the CDR3: TGTGCCATCAGTGGGAGGGATAACGCCTACGAGCAGTACTTC.

This chain uses TRBV7-9 with TRBJ1-1; 9 nucleotides align to TRBD1. Trimming took 6 bases from V and 8 from J; bases not matched to a gene: 4. The CDR3 spans 12 residues. Germline V gene lookup returns CDR1 SEHNR and CDR2 FQNEAQ (reference sequence). In DNA, the CDR3 is TGTGCCAGCAGTCGCGGACAGGGGGAAGCTTTCTTT. It translates to CASSRGQGEAFF. The full variable domain, with the rest looked up from reference TRBV7-9 and TRBJ1-1, is DTGVSQNPRHKITKRGQNVTFRCDPISEHNRLYWYRQTLGQGPEFLTYFQNEAQLEKSRLLSDRFSAERPKGSFSTLEIQRTEQGDSAMYLCASSRGQGEAFFGQGTRLTVV.

V gene TRBV13 combines with J gene TRBJ2-5; 8 nucleotides align to TRBD2. The CDR3 totals 14 residues. The germline gives CDR1 PRHDT, CDR2 FYEKMQ (reference sequence). V trimming: 7 bases; J trimming: 5 bases; junction bases outside the gene matches: 9. The CDR3 sequence: CASNLRGGSETQYF. The DNA of the CDR3 is TGTGCCAGCAATCTTCGGGGGGGCTCGGAGACCCAGTACTTC.

V is TRBV28 and J is TRBJ1-5, with 9 bases lining up with TRBD1. There are 15 residues in the CDR3. The germline CDR1 and CDR2 sequences are MDHEN and SYDVKM. V shed 4 bases and J 2 bases; nucleotides not matched to a gene: 3. This CDR3 reads CASSSGQGGNQPQHF. CDR3 nucleotide sequence: TGTGCCAGCAGTTCGGGACAGGGCGGCAATCAGCCCCAGCATTTT.

The chain employs TRBV18 and TRBJ2-7; TRBD1 matches 7 bases. The germline gives CDR1 KGHSH, CDR2 LQKENI. The CDR3 is 17 residues long. J was trimmed by 2 bases and V by 2 bases; bases with no gene match: 12. CDR3: CASSPRGQGPSPYEQYF. The CDR3 nucleotides read TGTGCCAGCTCACCAAGGGGGCAAGGGCCTTCACCCTACGAGCAGTACTTC.